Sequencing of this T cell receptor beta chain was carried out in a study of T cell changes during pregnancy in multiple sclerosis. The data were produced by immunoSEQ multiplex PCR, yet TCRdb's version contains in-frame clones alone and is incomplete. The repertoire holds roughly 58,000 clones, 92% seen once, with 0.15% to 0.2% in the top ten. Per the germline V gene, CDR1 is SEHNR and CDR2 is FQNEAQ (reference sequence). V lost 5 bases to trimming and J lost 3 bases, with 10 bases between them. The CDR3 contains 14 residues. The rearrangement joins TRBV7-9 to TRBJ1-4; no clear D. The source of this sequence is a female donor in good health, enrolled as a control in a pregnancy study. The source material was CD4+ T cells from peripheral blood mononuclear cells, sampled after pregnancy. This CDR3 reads CASSAGMANEKLFF. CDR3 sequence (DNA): TGTGCCAGCAGCGCCGGGATGGCTAATGAAAAACTGTTTTTT.